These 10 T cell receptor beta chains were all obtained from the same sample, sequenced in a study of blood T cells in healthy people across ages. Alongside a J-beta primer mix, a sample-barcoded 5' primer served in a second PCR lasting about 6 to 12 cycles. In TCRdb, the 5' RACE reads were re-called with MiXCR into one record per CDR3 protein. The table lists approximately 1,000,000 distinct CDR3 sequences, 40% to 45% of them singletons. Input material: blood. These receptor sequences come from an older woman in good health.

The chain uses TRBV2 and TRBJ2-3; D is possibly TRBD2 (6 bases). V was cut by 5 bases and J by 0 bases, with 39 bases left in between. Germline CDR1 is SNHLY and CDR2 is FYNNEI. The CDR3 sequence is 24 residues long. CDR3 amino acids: CASSRPLGSGASSRGRVSTDTQYF. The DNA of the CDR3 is TGTGCCAGCAGTCGCCCTTTAGGATCGGGAGCATCCTCCCGGGGTCGGGTTAGCACAGATACGCAGTATTTT.

The CDR3: CASSLDAGGSYEQYF. The CDR3 coding sequence is TGTGCCAGCAGCTTAGATGCGGGAGGGTCCTACGAGCAGTACTTC. This chain joins TRBV7-2 and TRBJ2-7; 9 bases agree with TRBD2. The trim removed 1 base at V and 1 base at J, leaving 2 bases unmatched. CDR1 and CDR2 from the germline V gene are SGHTA and FQGNSA. This CDR3 has 15 amino acids.

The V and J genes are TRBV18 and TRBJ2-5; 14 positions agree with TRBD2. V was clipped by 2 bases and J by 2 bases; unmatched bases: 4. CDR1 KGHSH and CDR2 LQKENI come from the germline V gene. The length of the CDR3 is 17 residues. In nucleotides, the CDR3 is TGTGCCAGCTCACCAACCAGGACTAGCGGGGGGCAAGAGACCCAGTACTTC. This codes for CASSPTRTSGGQETQYF.

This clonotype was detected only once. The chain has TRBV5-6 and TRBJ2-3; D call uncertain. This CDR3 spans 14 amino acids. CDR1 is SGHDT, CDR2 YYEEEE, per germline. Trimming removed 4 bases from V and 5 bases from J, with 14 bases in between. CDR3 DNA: TGTGCCAGCAGCGCGAGTCGGAGAGGAGATACGCAGTATTTT. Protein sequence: CASSASRRGDTQYF.

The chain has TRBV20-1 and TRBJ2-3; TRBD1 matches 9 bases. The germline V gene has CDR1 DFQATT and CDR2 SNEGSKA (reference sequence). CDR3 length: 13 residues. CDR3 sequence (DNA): TGCAGCACTCCGGGACAGGGCTCGGATACGCAGTATTTT. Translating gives CSTPGQGSDTQYF.

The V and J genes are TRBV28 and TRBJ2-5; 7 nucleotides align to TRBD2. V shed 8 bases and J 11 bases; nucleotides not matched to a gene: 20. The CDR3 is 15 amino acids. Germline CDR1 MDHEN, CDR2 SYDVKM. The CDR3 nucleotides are TGTGCCAGCGGCCTAACGGGTCGGGAGGATACGGAGCAGTACTTC. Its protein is CASGLTGREDTEQYF.

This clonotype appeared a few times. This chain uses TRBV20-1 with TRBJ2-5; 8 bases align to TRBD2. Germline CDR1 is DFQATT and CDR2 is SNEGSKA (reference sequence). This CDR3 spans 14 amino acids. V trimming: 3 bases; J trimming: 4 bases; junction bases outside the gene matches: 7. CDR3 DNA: TGCAGTGCTAGGTCGGGACTAGTTCGAGAGACCCAGTACTTC. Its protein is CSARSGLVRETQYF.

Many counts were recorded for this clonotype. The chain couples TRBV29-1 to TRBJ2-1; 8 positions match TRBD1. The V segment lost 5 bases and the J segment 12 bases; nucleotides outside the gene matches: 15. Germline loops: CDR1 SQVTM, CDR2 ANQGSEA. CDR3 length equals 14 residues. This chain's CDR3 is CSVTNPRQGKGQFF. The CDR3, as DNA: TGCAGCGTTACAAACCCCCGACAGGGGAAGGGGCAGTTCTTC.

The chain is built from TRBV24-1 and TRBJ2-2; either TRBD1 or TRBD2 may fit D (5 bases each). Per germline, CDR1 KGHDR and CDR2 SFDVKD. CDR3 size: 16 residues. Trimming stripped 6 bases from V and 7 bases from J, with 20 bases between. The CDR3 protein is CATSLVGTPRIGELFF. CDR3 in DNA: TGTGCCACCAGTCTGGTAGGGACCCCTCGGATCGGGGAGCTGTTTTTT.

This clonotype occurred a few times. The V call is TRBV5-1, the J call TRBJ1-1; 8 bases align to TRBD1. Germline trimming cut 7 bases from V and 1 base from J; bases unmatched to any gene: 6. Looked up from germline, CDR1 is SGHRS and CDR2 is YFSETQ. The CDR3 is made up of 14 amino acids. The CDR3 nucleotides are TGCGCCAGCGTTGCAGGGGGCCCGAACACTGAAGCTTTCTTT. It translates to CASVAGGPNTEAFF.